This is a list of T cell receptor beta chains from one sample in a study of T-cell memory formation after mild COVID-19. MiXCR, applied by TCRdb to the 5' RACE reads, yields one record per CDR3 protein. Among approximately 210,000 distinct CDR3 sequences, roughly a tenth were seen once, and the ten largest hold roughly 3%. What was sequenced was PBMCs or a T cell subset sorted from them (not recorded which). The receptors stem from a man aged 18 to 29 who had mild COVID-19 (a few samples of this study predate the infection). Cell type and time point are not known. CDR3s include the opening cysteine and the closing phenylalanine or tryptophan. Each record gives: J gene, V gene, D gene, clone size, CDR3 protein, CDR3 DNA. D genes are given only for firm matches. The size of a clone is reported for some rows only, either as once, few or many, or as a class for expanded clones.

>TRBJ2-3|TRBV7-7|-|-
CASSLGAYSDTDTQYF
TGTGCCAGCAGCTTAGGGGCCTATAGCGACACAGATACGCAGTATTTT
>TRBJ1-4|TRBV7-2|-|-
CASSLLTTEKLFF
TGTGCCAGCAGCTTGCTCACAACTGAAAAACTGTTTTTT
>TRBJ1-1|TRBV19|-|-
CAKEKNTEAFF
TGTGCCAAAGAGAAGAACACTGAAGCTTTCTTT
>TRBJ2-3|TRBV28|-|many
CASSFQGTDTQYF
TGTGCCAGCAGTTTCCAGGGCACAGATACGCAGTATTTT
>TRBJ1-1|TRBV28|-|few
CASRGPNTEAFF
TGTGCCAGCAGAGGACCGAACACTGAAGCTTTCTTT
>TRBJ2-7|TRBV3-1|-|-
CASSLWDKGPEQYF
TGTGCCAGCAGCCTGTGGGACAAGGGTCCCGAGCAGTACTTC
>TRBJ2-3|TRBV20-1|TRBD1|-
CVWGQGSTDTQYF
TGCGTATGGGGACAGGGTTCTACAGATACGCAGTATTTT
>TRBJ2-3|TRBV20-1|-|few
CSPSPGLRDTQYF
TGCAGCCCGTCCCCTGGTCTACGAGATACGCAGTATTTT
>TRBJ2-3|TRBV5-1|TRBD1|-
CASSRYRGSQEDTQYF
TGCGCCAGCAGCCGTTACAGGGGGTCGCAGGAAGATACGCAGTATTTT
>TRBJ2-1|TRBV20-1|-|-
CSASRADEQFF
TGCAGTGCTAGCAGGGCCGATGAGCAGTTCTTC
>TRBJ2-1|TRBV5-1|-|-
CASSFSNNEQFF
TGCGCCAGCAGCTTTAGTAACAATGAGCAGTTCTTC
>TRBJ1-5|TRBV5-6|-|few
CASSSPGTAQPQHF
TGTGCCAGCAGCTCCCCCGGGACGGCTCAGCCCCAGCATTTT
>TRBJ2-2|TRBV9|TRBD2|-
CASSRSGGLIAGTGELFF
TGTGCCAGCAGCCGAAGCGGGGGCCTCATTGCGGGTACCGGGGAGCTGTTTTTT
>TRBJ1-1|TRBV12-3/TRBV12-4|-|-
CATSRRVGGNTEAFF
TGTGCCACCAGTCGAAGAGTGGGAGGGAACACTGAAGCTTTCTTT
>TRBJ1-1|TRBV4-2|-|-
CASSQDPRQWEGGTEAFF
TGTGCCAGCAGCCAAGATCCCCGACAGTGGGAGGGTGGCACTGAAGCTTTCTTT
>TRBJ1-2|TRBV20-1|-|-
CSAITTGGYTF
TGCAGTGCTATAACGACAGGTGGCTACACCTTC
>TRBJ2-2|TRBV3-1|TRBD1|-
CASRRGQGVRELFF
TGTGCCAGCAGGCGGGGACAGGGCGTCCGGGAGCTGTTTTTT
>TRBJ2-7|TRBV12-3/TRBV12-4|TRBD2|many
CASSSGGGDEQYF
TGTGCCAGCAGCTCCGGGGGGGGCGACGAGCAGTACTTC
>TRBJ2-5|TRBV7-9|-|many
CASSLWPRETQYF
TGTGCCAGCAGCTTATGGCCCCGGGAGACCCAGTACTTC
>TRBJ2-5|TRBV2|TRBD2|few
CARGPRLAEETQYF
TGTGCCAGGGGGCCACGGCTAGCGGAAGAGACCCAGTACTTC
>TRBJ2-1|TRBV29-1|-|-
CSVVKTGTVYNEQFF
TGCAGCGTTGTAAAAACCGGGACGGTCTACAATGAGCAGTTCTTC
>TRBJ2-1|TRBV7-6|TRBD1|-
CASSYGTDLNKYNEQFF
TGTGCCAGCAGTTACGGGACAGACCTTAATAAGTACAATGAGCAGTTCTTC
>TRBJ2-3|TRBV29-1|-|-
CSADPNTDTQYF
TGCAGCGCCGATCCGAACACAGATACGCAGTATTTT
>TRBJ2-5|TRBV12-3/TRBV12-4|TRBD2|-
CATGLVPETQYF
TGTGCCACGGGACTAGTGCCAGAGACCCAGTACTTC
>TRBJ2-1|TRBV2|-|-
CASSGEGSSSEQFF
TGTGCCAGCAGTGGAGAAGGGAGTTCTAGTGAGCAGTTCTTC
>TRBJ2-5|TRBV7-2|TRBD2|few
CASSQNSGKETQYF
TGTGCCAGCAGCCAAAATAGCGGGAAAGAGACCCAGTACTTC
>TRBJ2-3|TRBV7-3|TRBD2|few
CASSLGASGDTDTQYF
TGTGCCAGCAGCTTAGGTGCTAGCGGGGACACAGATACGCAGTATTTT
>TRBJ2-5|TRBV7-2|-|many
CASSLASSETQYF
TGTGCCAGCAGCTTAGCTAGCTCAGAGACCCAGTACTTC
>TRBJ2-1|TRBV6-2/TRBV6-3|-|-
CASARSGPNEQFF
TGTGCCAGCGCCAGGAGCGGGCCTAATGAGCAGTTCTTC
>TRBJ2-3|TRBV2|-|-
CASSRDGSTDTQYF
TGTGCCAGCAGTAGGGATGGTAGCACAGATACGCAGTATTTT
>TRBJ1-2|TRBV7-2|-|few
CASSLSSQQGYTF
TGTGCCAGCAGCTTATCGAGCCAGCAAGGCTACACCTTC
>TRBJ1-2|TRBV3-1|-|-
CASSPDNNYGYTF
TGTGCCAGCAGCCCGGACAATAACTATGGCTACACCTTC
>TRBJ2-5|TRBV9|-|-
CASSVGGYNGETQYF
TGTGCCAGCAGCGTAGGAGGGTACAACGGAGAGACCCAGTACTTC
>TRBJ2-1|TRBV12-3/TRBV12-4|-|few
CASSLRGDEQFF
TGTGCCAGCAGTTTAAGGGGGGATGAGCAGTTCTTC
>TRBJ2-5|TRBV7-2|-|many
CASRRGLETQYF
TGTGCCAGCCGGCGGGGTTTGGAGACCCAGTACTTC
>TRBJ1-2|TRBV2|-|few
CASSPLTENYGYTF
TGTGCCAGCAGTCCCCTTACAGAAAACTATGGCTACACCTTC
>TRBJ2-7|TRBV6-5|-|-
CASSGGGGEQYF
TGTGCCAGCAGTGGGGGGGGCGGCGAGCAGTACTTC
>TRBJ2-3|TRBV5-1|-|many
CASSYGGGTGTDTQYF
TGCGCCAGCAGCTATGGAGGCGGGACCGGGACAGATACGCAGTATTTT
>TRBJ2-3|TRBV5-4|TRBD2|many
CASSTGLAGGTDTQYF
TGTGCCAGCAGCACGGGACTAGCGGGGGGAACAGATACGCAGTATTTT
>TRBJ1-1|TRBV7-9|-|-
CASSLVADTEAFF
TGTGCCAGCAGCTTAGTGGCGGACACTGAAGCTTTCTTT
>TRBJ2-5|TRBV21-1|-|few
CARVGRVQGLEFKETQYF
TGTGCCAGGGTAGGCAGAGTCCAAGGGCTCGAATTTAAAGAGACCCAGTACTTC
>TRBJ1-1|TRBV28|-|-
CASSLNSGGHTEAFF
TGTGCCAGCAGTTTAAATTCGGGGGGACACACTGAAGCTTTCTTT